What follows describes a single T cell receptor beta chain. Its cognate antigen has yet to be identified. Base qualities are not recorded, but no much larger clone differs from it by a single base. The collaborating institutions used their own protocols to collect whole blood in K2EDTA tubes. For TCRbeta analysis, collaborator samples were shipped as frozen whole blood, as isolated PBMCs, or as DNA extracted from either sample type. This sample is part of a study of blood T cell repertoires in COVID-19 (dated by TCRdb to 2018 to 2020). About the full investigation: Collaborator samples came from the United States, Italy and Spain and covered acute and convalescent phases of COVID-19. The prospective study material was composed of cDNA or gDNA derived from T cells, B-cell-depleted T cells, or PBMCs. Subjects who had been exposed to COVID-19, were actively infected with it, or had recovered from it provided the deeply sampled blood TCRbeta repertoires that made up the dataset. The repertoires were made available in a free public database intended to serve as a resource for research on the immune response to SARS-CoV-2. Samples were obtained from the ongoing ImmuneRACE study (first 160 participants) and from about 1,300 subjects provided by 6 global collaborators. The sample metadata nearly always contained a de-identified subject ID, COVID-19 status, age in years and sex. Where available, HLA class I and class II types were obtained from metadata supplied by the sample provider rather than from assay-based typing. The study at large found these results: Clinical and demographic metadata were provided uncurated, with the amount varying by source and participant.

The immunoSEQ Assay, a bias-controlled multiplex PCR, was used to amplify TCRbeta CDR3 regions from genomic DNA. Turning to the authors' computational methods: Within the assay, amplification of reference gene primers was used to estimate how many nucleated cells each sample contained. To quantify the absolute abundance of each unique TCRbeta CDR3 rearrangement, sequence reads were collapsed and filtered. For each sample, productive Simpson clonality was calculated by taking the square root of Simpson's diversity index across productive rearrangements. This immuneACCESS table, as held by TCRdb, lists in-frame sequences with V and J called but not all clones. Of the missing ones, under half trace to an unresolved V gene in checked studies; the others have no known cause. From that table come the V and J calls and clone size; the DNA was used to work out D and trimming. In all, the sample holds 80,000 to 85,000 clones, and 80% to 90% of those were seen once. Approximately 5.1% of the sample is in the top ten clones.

V is clipped by 3 bases and J by 4 bases, and the sequence between their germline boundaries is 9 bases long. The germline V gene (reference sequence) gives CDR1 as DFQATT and CDR2 as SNEGSKA. The CDR3 holds 12 amino acids from the cysteine to the phenylalanine. The CDR3 DNA has 36 bases and is translated from base 1. Recombination joined TRBV20-1 with TRBJ2-5; the D gene is perhaps TRBD2, on 6 matching bases. This TCR came from a woman at least 80 years old with acute or convalescent COVID-19. The source material was peripheral blood. The bases read TGCAGTGCTAGTGAGGGAGGAGAGACCCAGTACTTC. It is translated as CSASEGGETQYF.